The 17 T cell receptor beta chains reported below all come from one sample, sequenced in a study of blood T cell repertoires in COVID-19. Only in-frame clones appear in the TCRdb table, and some are missing; sequencing was by immunoSEQ multiplex PCR. The sample has about 40,000 clones; about 90% are singletons. The source material was peripheral blood. The receptors were gathered from a woman in her twenties or thirties in a cohort sampled during active COVID-19.

The genes are TRBV6-4 and TRBJ2-2, with TRBD2 matching over 7 bases. Germline V CDR1 and CDR2: MRHNA, SNTAGT. This CDR3 region has 13 residues. V shed 4 bases and J 5 bases; nucleotides not matched to a gene: 1. The CDR3 sequence is CASSVRETGELFF. CDR3 DNA sequence: TGTGCCAGCAGTGTGCGGGAGACCGGGGAGCTGTTTTTT.

Concerning this clone itself: Other DNA sequences in this specimen translate into the identical CDR3. The chain joins TRBV6-5 to TRBJ2-3, with D possibly TRBD1 on 5 matching bases. This CDR3 contains 14 residues. Germline V CDR1 and CDR2: MNHEY, SVGAGI. Between the trimmed V and J ends, which lost 2 bases and 0 bases, there was a span of 6 bases. This chain's CDR3 is CASSYRGSTDTQYF. CDR3 bases: TGTGCCAGCAGTTACAGGGGTAGCACAGATACGCAGTATTTT.

The chain has TRBV19 and TRBJ2-7; TRBD2 aligns across 13 bases. After removal of 8 bases from V and 2 bases from J, the junction contained 6 bases not matched to a gene. There are 15 residues in the CDR3. Germline CDR1 LNHDA, CDR2 SQIVND (reference sequence). CDR3 amino acids: CASQLAGGPTYEQYF. The DNA for the CDR3 is TGTGCCAGTCAACTAGCGGGAGGGCCTACCTACGAGCAGTACTTC.

The rearrangement links TRBV28 to TRBJ1-5, with TRBD1 matching over 12 bases. Trimming at V came to 1 base and at J to 3 bases, leaving 1 base not matched to a gene. Germline CDR1 reads MDHEN; CDR2 reads SYDVKM. The CDR3 has 16 amino acids. DNA for the CDR3: TGTGCCAGCAGTTTATTGGGACAGGGGGCCAATCAGCCCCAGCATTTT. Protein: CASSLLGQGANQPQHF. Using reference TRBV28 and TRBJ1-5 for the parts outside the CDR3, the full variable domain is DVKVTQSSRYLVKRTGEKVFLECVQDMDHENMFWYRQDPGLGLRLIYFSYDVKMKEKGDIPEGYSVSREKKERFSLILESASTNQTSMYLCASSLLGQGANQPQHFGDGTRLSIL.

The chain combines TRBV28 with TRBJ1-1; a weak D match, TRBD1 (5 bases). V lost 2 bases and J 0 bases, leaving 13 bases between the germline ends. This CDR3 spans 16 amino acids. Germline V gives CDR1 MDHEN, CDR2 SYDVKM. DNA of the CDR3: TGTGCCAGCAGTTTAGTTGCCGGGGGGTTGAACACTGAAGCTTTCTTT. Encoded protein: CASSLVAGGLNTEAFF. The variable domain in full, with the rest retrieved from reference TRBV28 and TRBJ1-1, is DVKVTQSSRYLVKRTGEKVFLECVQDMDHENMFWYRQDPGLGLRLIYFSYDVKMKEKGDIPEGYSVSREKKERFSLILESASTNQTSMYLCASSLVAGGLNTEAFFGQGTRLTVV.

In this sample, this clone turned up once. This chain uses TRBV3-1 (or the pseudogene TRBV3-2) with TRBJ1-2, with 8 positions matching TRBD1. The CDR3 runs 14 residues. V lost 4 bases, J lost 5 bases, and 6 bases stayed unmatched. The germline CDR1 and CDR2 sequences are LGHDT and YNNKEL (reference sequence). The CDR3 DNA reads TGTGCCAGCAGCCGGTCAGGGGGCGGGTATGGCTACACCTTC. Amino acid sequence: CASSRSGGGYGYTF.

This clone turned up a few times. This chain connects TRBV7-8 to TRBJ2-1, with 10 nucleotides matching TRBD2. After removal of 1 base from V and 5 bases from J, the junction contained 5 bases not matched to a gene. Germline CDR1 SGHVS, CDR2 FQNEAQ. The CDR3 is 16 residues long. In DNA form, the CDR3 reads TGTGCCAGCAGCTTAGTAGGGACTAGCGCTAACAATGAGCAGTTCTTC. This translates into CASSLVGTSANNEQFF.

The chain has TRBV30 and TRBJ1-6; D is uncertain. Trimming cost V 4 bases and J 7 bases, with 11 bases left between them. This CDR3 has 13 amino acids. Germline V gene lookup returns CDR1 GTSNPN and CDR2 SVGIG (reference sequence). The CDR3 bases are TGTGCCTGGACTAAGGACTTCAATTCACCCCTCCACTTT. Protein product: CAWTKDFNSPLHF.

V and J are TRBV11-2 and TRBJ2-7; 7 bases agree with TRBD2. CDR1 SGHAT and CDR2 FQNNGV come from the germline V gene. The CDR3 covers 15 residues. V lost 4 bases, J lost 5 bases, and 11 bases stayed unmatched. The CDR3, as DNA: TGTGCCAGCAGCTATAGCGGGTTCTCAACCCACGAGCAGTACTTC. Protein product: CASSYSGFSTHEQYF.

This clone is a singleton in its sample. The V and J genes are TRBV29-1 and TRBJ2-7; tentatively, D is TRBD1 (6 bases). The CDR3 extends over 12 amino acids. The germline CDR1 and CDR2 sequences are SQVTM and ANQGSEA. The V end lost 7 bases, the J end lost 2 bases, and 12 bases lay between the germline ends. CDR3 in amino acids: CSASDSPYEQYF. CDR3 DNA sequence: TGCAGCGCTTCGGACAGCCCCTACGAGCAGTACTTC.

The genes are TRBV10-3 and TRBJ1-1; TRBD1 matches 12 bases. Unmatched junction bases numbered 13, after V lost 10 bases and J lost 1 base. CDR3 size: 17 residues. CDR1 is ENHRY and CDR2 is SYGVKD in the germline V gene. This CDR3 reads CATNVLPGQGANTEAFF. The CDR3 bases are TGTGCCACCAATGTCCTTCCGGGACAGGGGGCGAACACTGAAGCTTTCTTT.

This CDR3 reads CASSPALGAFF. CDR3 coding DNA: TGTGCCAGCAGCCCCGCGTTGGGCGCTTTCTTT. The V and J genes are TRBV6-2 or TRBV6-3 and TRBJ1-1; no definite D call. This CDR3 has 11 residues. Germline values: CDR1 MNHEY, CDR2 SVGEGT. V shed 6 bases and J shed 11 bases, with 13 bases lying between them.

V usage is TRBV7-9 and J usage is TRBJ1-1, with a weak D call TRBD1 (6 bases). The CDR3 totals 15 residues. V was clipped by 5 bases and J by 0 bases, with 13 bases between them. The germline V gene has CDR1 SEHNR and CDR2 FQNEAQ (reference sequence). This CDR3 is CASSPPQGMNTEAFF. CDR3 DNA: TGTGCCAGCAGCCCACCTCAGGGGATGAACACTGAAGCTTTCTTT.

For the CDR3, the DNA is TGTGCCAGCAGCGTGGGACAGAGGATGGACTATGGCTACACCTTC. This translates into CASSVGQRMDYGYTF. This rearrangement joins TRBV9 to TRBJ1-2; 7 bases align to TRBD1. Germline V gives CDR1 SGDLS, CDR2 YYNGEE. The CDR3 runs 15 residues. V was pared by 2 bases and J by 3 bases, with 7 bases of the junction left unmatched.

The chain combines TRBV6-5 with TRBJ2-1; TRBD2 aligns across 8 bases. The CDR3 runs 14 residues. After removal of 2 bases from V and 9 bases from J, the junction contained 6 bases not matched to a gene. Germline CDR1 MNHEY, CDR2 SVGAGI. CDR3 sequence: CASSYLTTSAEQFF. CDR3 nucleotide sequence: TGTGCCAGCAGTTACCTAACGACTAGCGCTGAGCAGTTCTTC.

This clone was recorded a few times. The chain carries TRBV5-1 and TRBJ2-7, with D possibly matching TRBD1 (5 bases). V was clipped by 0 bases and J by 2 bases, with 12 bases between them. CDR3 length: 15 amino acids. CDR1 is SGHRS, CDR2 YFSETQ, per germline. The CDR3 DNA reads as TGCGCCAGCAGCTTGGCTGGTGACAGTGCCTACGAGCAGTACTTC. Protein: CASSLAGDSAYEQYF.

This clone was observed a few times. The rearrangement joins TRBV4-2 to TRBJ2-7, with TRBD1 matching 7 bases. Germline V gene data show CDR1 as LGHNA and CDR2 as YNFKEQ. V lost 1 base, J lost 4 bases, and 10 bases stayed unmatched. The CDR3 contains 16 residues. The chain's CDR3 is CASSQGTGTETYEQYF. CDR3 nucleotide sequence: TGTGCCAGCAGCCAAGGGACCGGGACAGAGACTTACGAGCAGTACTTC.